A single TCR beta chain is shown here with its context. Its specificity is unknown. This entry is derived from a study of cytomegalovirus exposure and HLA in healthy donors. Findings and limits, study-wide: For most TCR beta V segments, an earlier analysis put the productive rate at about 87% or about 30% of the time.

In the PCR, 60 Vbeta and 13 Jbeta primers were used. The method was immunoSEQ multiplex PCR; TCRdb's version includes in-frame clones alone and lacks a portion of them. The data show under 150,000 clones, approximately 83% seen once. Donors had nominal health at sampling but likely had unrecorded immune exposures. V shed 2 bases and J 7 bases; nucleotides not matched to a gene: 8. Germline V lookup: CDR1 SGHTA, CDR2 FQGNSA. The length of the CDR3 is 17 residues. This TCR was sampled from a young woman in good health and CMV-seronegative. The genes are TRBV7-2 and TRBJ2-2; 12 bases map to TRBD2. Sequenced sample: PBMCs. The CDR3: CASSLSLAGGPGGELFF. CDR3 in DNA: TGTGCCAGCAGCTTAAGTCTAGCGGGGGGGCCTGGCGGGGAGCTGTTTTTT. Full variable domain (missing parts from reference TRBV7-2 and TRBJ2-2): GAGVSQSPSNKVTEKGKDVELRCDPISGHTALYWYRQSLGQGLEFLIYFQGNSAPDKSGLPSDRFSAERTGGSVSTLTIQRTQQEDSAVYLCASSLSLAGGPGGELFFGEGSRLTVL.